Below, 10 T cell receptor beta chains from the same sample are listed, as sequenced in a study of brain T cells in children with intractable seizures. Time point described: blood from clinic visit 5 months post-surgery; TSC patient then seizure free. Method: immunoSEQ multiplex PCR; TCRdb's copy keeps in-frame clones and lacks some. The sample lists a few hundred thousand clones, roughly 93% seen once, with roughly 5.7% in the top ten. The specimen was peripheral blood, collected about 5 months after surgery. These TCRs come from a boy younger than two with tuberous sclerosis and intractable seizures.

The count of this clone is one. This chain links TRBV21-1 with TRBJ2-2; the table gives TRBD2 as D, unverified against the DNA. TRBV21-1 corresponds to a pseudogene. The CDR3 loop spans 20 amino acids. The CDR3 loop reads CASSNRTRTSGDQNTGELFF. CDR3 bases: TGTGCCAGCAGCAATCGGACCAGGACTAGCGGAGATCAGAACACCGGGGAGCTGTTTTTT.

J is TRBJ2-7 and V is TRBV27; 7 bases are a match to TRBD2. The CDR3 has 14 residues. V dropped 2 bases and J dropped 4; count of bases not matched to a gene: 5. Germline values: CDR1 MNHEY, CDR2 SMNVEV (reference sequence). CDR3 bases: TGTGCCAGCAGTTTAGCGGGAGCTGCATACGAGCAGTACTTC. Translating it yields CASSLAGAAYEQYF.

The chain employs TRBV2 and TRBJ1-6; D remains ambiguous. Trimming took off 8 bases at V and 10 bases at J, with 9 bases between the two ends. Germline V gene lookup returns CDR1 SNHLY and CDR2 FYNNEI. This CDR3 spans 11 amino acids. CDR3 in DNA: TGTGCCAGCGCCCCTACCTCACCCCTCCACTTT. Residues: CASAPTSPLHF.

J is TRBJ2-1 and V is TRBV27; D gene ambiguous. The CDR3 totals 16 residues. The germline V and J ends were trimmed by 3 bases and 2 bases, with 14 bases remaining between them. The V gene's germline CDR1 is MNHEY and CDR2 SMNVEV (reference sequence). The CDR3 region is CASSFITQSPYNEQFF. In nucleotides, the CDR3 is TGTGCCAGCAGTTTTATCACGCAATCCCCCTACAATGAGCAGTTCTTC.

V is TRBV4-1 and J is TRBJ2-1; 7 bases agree with TRBD2. CDR3 length: 16 residues. Germline CDR1 and CDR2: MGHRA and YSYEKL. V lost 1 base to trimming and J lost 4 bases; unmatched junction nucleotides: 7. CDR3 DNA sequence: TGCGCCAGCAGCCAAGCCCAATGGGGGGGATACAATGAGCAGTTCTTC. The encoded protein is CASSQAQWGGYNEQFF.

The chain employs TRBV27 and TRBJ1-6, with D perhaps TRBD1 (6 bases). CDR3 length: 16 amino acids. Trimming left V 0 bases short and J 10 bases short, with 16 bases between. In germline, CDR1 is MNHEY, CDR2 SMNVEV (reference sequence). The CDR3, as DNA: TGTGCCAGCAGTTTATCCTGGGGCAGGGGTAACTCACCCCTCCACTTT. Its translation: CASSLSWGRGNSPLHF.

V is TRBV5-6 and J is TRBJ1-1, with D hard to call. This CDR3 spans 14 amino acids. The germline gives CDR1 SGHDT, CDR2 YYEEEE. V lost 4 bases, J lost 3 bases, and 13 bases lay in between. CDR3 region: CASSPTPGDTEAFF. The CDR3 coding sequence is TGTGCCAGCAGCCCTACCCCGGGTGACACTGAAGCTTTCTTT.

This sequence joins TRBV28 and TRBJ1-6; 7 bases agree with TRBD1. The V gene's germline CDR1 is MDHEN and CDR2 SYDVKM. The CDR3 runs 16 residues. V dropped 2 bases and J dropped 5; count of bases not matched to a gene: 6. CDR3 sequence reads: CASSLEGAPNNSPLHF. CDR3 DNA: TGTGCCAGCAGTTTAGAGGGGGCCCCCAATAATTCACCCCTCCACTTT.

This clone was picked up a small number of times. The chain uses TRBV18 and TRBJ1-5; D gene ambiguous. Between the trimmed V and J ends, which lost 6 bases and 0 bases, there was a span of 6 bases. Germline values: CDR1 KGHSH, CDR2 LQKENI. The CDR3 has 13 residues. The CDR3 nucleotides read TGTGCCAGCTCGGCAGATAGCAATCAGCCCCAGCATTTT. As protein: CASSADSNQPQHF.

The rearrangement uses TRBV5-6 and TRBJ2-7; 13 bases are shared with TRBD2. Trimming took 2 bases from V and 2 from J; bases not matched to a gene: 4. The CDR3 covers 16 residues. Germline loops: CDR1 SGHDT, CDR2 YYEEEE. The CDR3 reads CASSLTSGRAAYEQYF. The CDR3 DNA sequence: TGTGCCAGCAGCTTAACTAGCGGGAGGGCCGCCTACGAGCAGTACTTC.